Here is one T cell receptor (beta chain) with its context. Antigen: not known. The CDR3 length is 16 residues. With 2 bases removed from V and 4 bases from J, the gap between germline ends came to 15 bases. In germline, CDR1 is MGHRA, CDR2 YSYEKL. TCRdb's table, derived via immunoSEQ multiplex PCR, lists solely in-frame clones and lacks some. In the table there are about 55,000 clones, 65% to 85% of which are singletons. The record originates from a study of lymphopenia after photon versus proton radiotherapy. Findings and caveats of the study: Photon-treated patients lost naive T cells and TCR diversity; proton-treated stayed stable.

V gene TRBV4-1 combines with J gene TRBJ2-1, with unresolved D. The TCR comes from a man in his 60s with pancreatic cancer. The sequencing here drew on peripheral blood, taken from a patient treated with proton-based radiotherapy. CDR3 bases: TGCGCCAGCAGCCAACCTGGGCGGCTCAGGTACAATGAGCAGTTCTTC. It is translated as CASSQPGRLRYNEQFF.